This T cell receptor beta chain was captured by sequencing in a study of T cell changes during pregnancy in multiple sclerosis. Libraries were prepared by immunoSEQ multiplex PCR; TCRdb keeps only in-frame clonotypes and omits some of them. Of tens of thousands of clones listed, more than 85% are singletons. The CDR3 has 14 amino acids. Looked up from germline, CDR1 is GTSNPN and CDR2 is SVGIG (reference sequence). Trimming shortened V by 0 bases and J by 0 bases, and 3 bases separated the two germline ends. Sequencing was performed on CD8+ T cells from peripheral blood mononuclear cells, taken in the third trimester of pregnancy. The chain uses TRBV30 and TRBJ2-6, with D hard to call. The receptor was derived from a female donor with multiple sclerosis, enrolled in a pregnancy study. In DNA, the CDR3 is TGTGCCTGGAGTGTCGGCTCTGGGGCCAACGTCCTGACTTTC. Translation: CAWSVGSGANVLTF.